This is a list of T cell receptor beta chains from one sample in a study of cytomegalovirus exposure and HLA in healthy donors. Assay: immunoSEQ multiplex PCR; the TCRdb copy retains only in-frame clones and omits some. The table includes about 120,000 clones, roughly a sixth detected once. Sequenced input: PBMCs. The receptors shown here come from a female donor in good health and CMV-seropositive. Each CDR3 is given with its conserved first and last residue. Fields, in order: D gene, clone size, J gene, V gene, CDR3 protein, CDR3 DNA. A D gene is named only where the DNA matches it firmly. Clone size is shown for a subset of rows, as once, few, many or a class of expanded clone.

- | - | TRBJ1-5 | TRBV27 | CASSFFRDLGQPQHF | TGTGCCAGCAGTTTTTTCAGGGACTTGGGTCAGCCCCAGCATTTT
TRBD2 | - | TRBJ2-7 | TRBV9 | CASSVGLGRVEQYF | TGTGCCAGCAGCGTAGGACTAGGGAGGGTCGAGCAGTACTTC
TRBD1 | - | TRBJ2-7 | TRBV5-1 | CASSLDGQAYAQYF | TGCGCCAGCAGCTTGGATGGACAGGCCTACGCGCAGTACTTC
- | few | TRBJ2-6 | TRBV6-5 | CASSSLRGSGANVLTF | TGTGCCAGCAGTTCCCTTCGGGGCTCTGGGGCCAACGTCCTGACTTTC
TRBD1 | - | TRBJ2-1 | TRBV30 | CAGEDRASYNEQFF | TGTGCCGGGGAGGACAGGGCCTCCTACAATGAGCAGTTCTTC
- | - | TRBJ2-7 | TRBV7-9 | CATKGAYEQYF | TGTGCCACCAAGGGGGCCTACGAGCAGTACTTC
TRBD1 | few | TRBJ2-7 | TRBV11-2 | CASSSFYRDRVYEQYF | TGTGCCAGCAGCTCGTTCTACCGGGACAGGGTATACGAGCAGTACTTC
TRBD1 | few | TRBJ1-2 | TRBV4-1 | CASSHQDRNYGYTF | TGCGCCAGCAGCCACCAGGACAGGAACTATGGCTACACCTTC
- | few | TRBJ2-7 | TRBV6-6 | CASSYSIGPSSYEQYF | TGTGCCAGCAGTTACTCGATCGGTCCAAGCTCCTACGAGCAGTACTTC
- | - | TRBJ1-2 | TRBV27 | CASSLKQDHGYTF | TGTGCCAGCAGTTTAAAACAGGATCATGGCTACACCTTC
TRBD2 | - | TRBJ2-2 | TRBV7-9 | CASSFGRETGELFF | TGTGCCAGCAGCTTCGGGCGGGAGACCGGGGAGCTGTTTTTT
- | - | TRBJ2-5 | TRBV7-3 | CASSFGQGETQYF | TGTGCCAGCAGCTTCGGCCAGGGAGAGACCCAGTACTTC
- | few | TRBJ1-1 | TRBV5-1 | CASSLPAGATEAFF | TGCGCCAGCAGCTTGCCGGCAGGGGCCACTGAAGCTTTCTTT
TRBD2 | few | TRBJ2-5 | TRBV28 | CASSLWTSGRTDQETQYF | TGTGCCAGCAGTCTCTGGACTAGCGGGAGGACTGATCAAGAGACCCAGTACTTC
- | few | TRBJ2-4 | TRBV10-3 | CAISESTGLVDIQYF | TGTGCCATCAGTGAGTCTACAGGGTTAGTGGACATTCAGTACTTC
TRBD2 | once | TRBJ2-7 | TRBV5-6 | CASSAQGLVYEQYF | TGTGCCAGCAGCGCCCAGGGACTAGTCTACGAGCAGTACTTC
- | - | TRBJ1-4 | TRBV23-1 | CASSQYNSTATNEKLFF | TGCGCCAGCAGTCAATATAACAGTACCGCAACTAATGAAAAACTGTTTTTT
TRBD1 | - | TRBJ1-6 | TRBV28 | CATSLSTGHNSPLHF | TGTGCCACCTCTCTCTCGACAGGGCATAATTCACCCCTCCACTTT
- | - | TRBJ1-2 | TRBV7-9 | CASSLKQSEHGYTF | TGTGCCAGCAGCTTAAAACAAAGCGAGCATGGCTACACCTTC
TRBD1 | few | TRBJ1-5 | TRBV7-2 | CASSQKSVTGVNQPQHF | TGTGCCAGCAGCCAGAAGTCCGTGACAGGGGTAAATCAGCCCCAGCATTTT
- | few | TRBJ2-3 | TRBV5-6 | CASSLEWRADTQYF | TGTGCCAGCAGCTTGGAATGGAGGGCAGATACGCAGTATTTT
- | few | TRBJ2-3 | TRBV10-2 | CASRYAGTTQYF | TGCGCCAGCAGGTACGCGGGGACGACCCAGTATTTT
- | few | TRBJ2-6 | TRBV27 | CASSLWGRGDSGANVLTF | TGTGCCAGCAGTTTATGGGGCAGGGGCGACTCTGGGGCCAACGTCCTGACTTTC
TRBD2 | - | TRBJ2-3 | TRBV7-9 | CASSFSTSGNTDTQYF | TGTGCCAGCAGCTTTTCGACTAGCGGGAACACAGATACGCAGTATTTT
- | - | TRBJ1-2 | TRBV6-6 | CASSRRDGGGNYGYTF | TGTGCCAGCAGCCGCAGGGATGGGGGAGGCAACTATGGCTACACCTTC
- | - | TRBJ2-3 | TRBV6-5 | CASSYFSATTDTQYF | TGTGCCAGCAGTTACTTTAGCGCGACCACAGATACGCAGTATTTT
TRBD2 | - | TRBJ2-5 | TRBV7-2 | CASSLGGGPRETQYF | TGTGCCAGCAGCTTAGGGGGAGGGCCGCGGGAGACCCAGTACTTC
- | - | TRBJ1-1 | TRBV7-9 | CASSPLYEAFF | TGTGCCAGCAGCCCGCTCTACGAAGCTTTCTTT
- | - | TRBJ2-4 | TRBV4-3 | CASSLSRQGLAKNIQYF | TGCGCCAGCAGCCTTTCCCGGCAGGGACTAGCCAAAAACATTCAGTACTTC
TRBD1 | few | TRBJ1-1 | TRBV2 | CASRLRQGNTEAFF | TGTGCCAGCAGACTCAGACAGGGGAACACTGAAGCTTTCTTT
- | few | TRBJ2-3 | TRBV4-2 | CASSQRRVTDTQYF | TGTGCCAGCAGCCAACGGCGGGTCACAGATACGCAGTATTTT
TRBD1 | - | TRBJ2-7 | TRBV6-5 | CASSYLGQGGKQYF | TGTGCCAGCAGTTACCTAGGACAGGGGGGAAAGCAGTACTTC
- | - | TRBJ2-7 | TRBV5-1 | CASSLASVYEQYF | TGCGCCAGCAGCTTGGCGAGCGTCTACGAGCAGTACTTC
TRBD2 | - | TRBJ2-2 | TRBV15 | CATSQLSGYTGELFF | TGTGCCACCAGCCAGCTTAGCGGGTACACCGGGGAGCTGTTTTTT
- | - | TRBJ2-1 | TRBV30 | CAWSRSYNEQFF | TGTGCCTGGAGTCGGTCCTACAATGAGCAGTTCTTC
- | - | TRBJ1-1 | TRBV5-1 | CASSFGGGENTEAFF | TGCGCCAGCAGCTTCGGAGGGGGGGAGAACACTGAAGCTTTCTTT
- | few | TRBJ1-6 | TRBV5-1 | CASSLAWGEWVLNSPLHF | TGCGCCAGCAGCTTGGCCTGGGGGGAATGGGTCCTTAATTCACCCCTCCACTTT
TRBD2 | - | TRBJ2-3 | TRBV2 | CADTSGGGDTQYF | TGTGCCGACACTAGCGGGGGGGGAGATACGCAGTATTTT
- | - | TRBJ2-3 | TRBV7-2 | CASVTGTDTQYF | TGTGCCAGCGTAACAGGCACAGATACGCAGTATTTT
- | few | TRBJ1-3 | TRBV10-3 | CAISESIGVGNTIYF | TGTGCCATCAGTGAGTCGATAGGGGTCGGAAACACCATATATTTT
- | - | TRBJ1-2 | TRBV7-9 | CASGLGALGYGYTF | TGTGCCAGTGGGCTGGGGGCCCTCGGCTATGGCTACACCTTC
TRBD1 | few | TRBJ2-2 | TRBV2 | CASTPGQHTGELFF | TGTGCCAGCACTCCGGGACAGCACACCGGGGAGCTGTTTTTT
- | few | TRBJ1-1 | TRBV5-4 | CASSFGDTEAFF | TGTGCCAGCAGCTTCGGAGACACTGAAGCTTTCTTT
- | - | TRBJ2-3 | TRBV30 | CAWSELAHITDTQYF | TGTGCCTGGAGTGAGCTAGCCCATATTACAGATACGCAGTATTTT
- | - | TRBJ2-3 | TRBV11-2 | CASRDPRRGTDTQYF | TGTGCCAGCAGAGACCCGCGGAGGGGCACAGATACGCAGTATTTT